This T cell receptor (beta chain) was sequenced for a study of blood T cell repertoires in COVID-19. Per germline, CDR1 SGHAT and CDR2 FQNNGV. The CDR3 contains 15 residues. The trim removed 5 bases at V and 5 bases at J, leaving 7 bases unmatched. Profiled with immunoSEQ multiplex PCR; TCRdb holds only in-frame clones, not every one. The sample includes approximately 240,000 clones, under 85% seen only once; the top ten take around 4.1%. The sample consisted of peripheral blood. The sequence was collected from a woman between 40 and 55 years old with active or convalescent COVID-19. The gene calls are TRBV11-2 and TRBJ2-3; 10 bases fit TRBD2. CDR3 sequence reads: CASSQRTSGLDTQYF. Written as DNA, the CDR3 is TGTGCCAGCAGCCAAAGGACTAGCGGTCTAGATACGCAGTATTTT.